Sequencing of this T cell receptor (beta chain) was carried out in a study of cytomegalovirus exposure and HLA in healthy donors. Study context: A subsequent analysis reported that the 110 or so validation repertoires were produced on the same platform that had also been used for the 666 first-cohort repertoires.

Germline CDR1 and CDR2: LNHDA and SQIVND (reference sequence). Trimming cost V 5 bases and J 2 bases; bases outside gene matches: 5. This CDR3 comprises 14 residues. Broader study findings: Cytomegalovirus-associated TCR beta chains were listed, numbering more than 150.

The repertoire was sequenced with immunoSEQ multiplex PCR; TCRdb's copy has only in-frame clones and lacks some. The sample consists of about 220,000 clones, 75% to 95% of them appearing once. Regarding this clone: Its antigen is unknown. Other DNA sequences in this specimen translate into the identical CDR3.

The sequencing input was PBMCs. This TCR derives from a woman aged 18-29 years in good health and CMV-seronegative. The chain combines TRBV19 with TRBJ1-1; 7 nucleotides match TRBD1. This CDR3 is CASSLTGRNTEAFF. In nucleotides, the CDR3 is TGTGCCAGTAGTTTGACAGGGAGAAACACTGAAGCTTTCTTT.